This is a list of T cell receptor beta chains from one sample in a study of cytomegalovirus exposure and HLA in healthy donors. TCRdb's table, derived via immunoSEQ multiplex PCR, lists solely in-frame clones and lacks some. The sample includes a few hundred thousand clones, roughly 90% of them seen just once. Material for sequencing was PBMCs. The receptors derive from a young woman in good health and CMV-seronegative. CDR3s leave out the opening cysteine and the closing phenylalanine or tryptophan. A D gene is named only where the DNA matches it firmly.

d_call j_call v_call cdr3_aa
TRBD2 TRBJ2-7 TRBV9 ASSVVLASGKPYEQY
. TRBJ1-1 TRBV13 ASRVRGGTDTEAF
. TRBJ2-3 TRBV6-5 ASSYVRAEATDTQY
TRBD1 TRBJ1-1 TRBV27 ASSPIPLDRGFNTEAF
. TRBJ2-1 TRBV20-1 SAMLKQEQF
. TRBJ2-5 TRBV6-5 ASSYSGSQETQY
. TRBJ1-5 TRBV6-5 ASSYRTGKNQPQH
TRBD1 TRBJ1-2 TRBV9 ASSPQTGYGYT
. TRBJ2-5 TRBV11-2 ASSFSGLGETQY
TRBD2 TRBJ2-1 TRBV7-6 ASSLEPSGRQPNNEQF
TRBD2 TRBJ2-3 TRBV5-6 ASSLSGVAGEDTQY
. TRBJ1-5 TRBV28 ASSLGGLVGFDQPQH
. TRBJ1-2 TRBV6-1 ASRPAVGYGYT
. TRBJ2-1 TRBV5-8 ASSLDFYEQF
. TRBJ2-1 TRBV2 ASSEGAEQF
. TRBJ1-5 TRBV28 ASRGEEGTTGQGHQPQH
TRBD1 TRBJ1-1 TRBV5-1 ASSVAGTVNTEAF
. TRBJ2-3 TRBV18 ASSVQGIDTQY
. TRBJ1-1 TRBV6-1 ASTRGGANTEAF
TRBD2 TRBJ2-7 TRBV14 ASSQRDYYEQY
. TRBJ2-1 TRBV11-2 ASSLTGDTEQF
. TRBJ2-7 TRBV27 ASSFNRENVREQY
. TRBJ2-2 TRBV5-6 ASSFRGFAGELF
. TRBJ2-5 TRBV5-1 ASSHGQPLGQETQY
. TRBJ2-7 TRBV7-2 ASSFSQYEQY
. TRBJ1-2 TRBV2 ASSVFGVPGKYGYT
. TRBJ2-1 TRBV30 AWSGRDRKAYNEQF
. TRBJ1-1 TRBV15 ATSNREGKNTEAF
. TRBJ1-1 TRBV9 ASSQGTNTEAF
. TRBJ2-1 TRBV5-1 ASSLEGFSNEQF
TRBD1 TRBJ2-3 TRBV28 ASRRQGPVDTQY
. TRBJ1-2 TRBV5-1 ASSGEGHRHGYT
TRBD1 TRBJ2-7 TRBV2 ASSGQQGLEPVEQY
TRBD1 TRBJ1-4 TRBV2 ASSEPLGTGEKLF
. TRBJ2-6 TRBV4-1 ASSQELSGANVLT
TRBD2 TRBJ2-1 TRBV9 ASSEAGTSGVREQF
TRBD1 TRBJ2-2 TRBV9 ASSPPGQGIAGELF
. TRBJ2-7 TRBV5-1 ASSLEDNGEQY
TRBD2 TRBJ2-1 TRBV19 ASTRLAGGSYNEQF
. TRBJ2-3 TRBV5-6 ASSFRGRPDTQY
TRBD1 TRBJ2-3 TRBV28 ASSYPQGVSTDTQY
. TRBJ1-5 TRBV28 ASSLSQGTQPQH
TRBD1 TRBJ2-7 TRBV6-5 ATLSPGQGAYEQY
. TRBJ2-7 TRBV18 ASSPHTSSYEQY
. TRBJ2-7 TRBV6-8 ASSSTVSGEQY
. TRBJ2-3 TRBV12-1 ASSFISGRAPDTQY
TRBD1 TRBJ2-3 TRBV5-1 ASSSGQGVTDTQY
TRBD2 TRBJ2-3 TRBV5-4 ASRPGLDVGDTQY
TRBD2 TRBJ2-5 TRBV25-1 ASSMSREGQETQY
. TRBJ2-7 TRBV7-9 ASSALGIGAYEQY
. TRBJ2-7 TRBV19 ASSVTKSPYEQY
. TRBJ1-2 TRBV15 ATSSDRSSNYGYT
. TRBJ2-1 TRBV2 ASTLQGGSYNEQF
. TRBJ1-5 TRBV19 ASSIGAGHQPQH
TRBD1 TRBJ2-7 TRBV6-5 ASSLTDRVYEQY
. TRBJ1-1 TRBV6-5 ASSYLTRGTEAF
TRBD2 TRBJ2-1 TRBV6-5 ASSYSLAGHNNEQF